A single sample gave rise to the 22 T cell receptor beta chains below, sequenced in a study of human T cells and chemical hapten exposure. Stated time point: patch test 3, about 24 weeks after DPC sensitization. Described treatment: therapeutic diphenylcyclopropenone sensitization with weekly scalp DPC. TCRdb independently ran MiXCR on the RACE reads; one entry per CDR3 protein. Of some 110,000 distinct CDR3 sequences listed, about 34% were seen once; the top ten hold around 2.5%. The sequencing used whole blood, collected in connection with sensitization to the hapten diphenylcyclopropenone (DPC). These receptors were obtained from a man aged 35 to 55 with alopecia areata. Some clones in this sample may be carry-over from other donors' samples.

This CDR3 reads CASSLASANTDTQYF. The CDR3 DNA reads as TGCGCCAGCAGCTTGGCAAGTGCCAACACAGATACGCAGTATTTT. The gene calls are TRBV5-1 and TRBJ2-3, with D uncertain. The length of the CDR3 is 15 residues. The germline CDR1 and CDR2 sequences are SGHRS and YFSETQ. Trimming removed 0 bases at V and 2 bases at J, with 10 bases between.

This clonotype has just a few counts. The chain combines TRBV28 with TRBJ1-5; D gene uncertain. The CDR3 has 12 amino acids. Between the trimmed V and J ends, which lost 4 bases and 7 bases, there was a span of 8 bases. Germline V gene lookup returns CDR1 MDHEN and CDR2 SYDVKM. DNA for the CDR3: TGTGCCAGCAGTTCCCCAGTGCAGCCCCAGCATTTT. Its translation: CASSSPVQPQHF.

Only one count was recorded for this clonotype. V gene TRBV6-6 combines with J gene TRBJ1-2; 12 bases fit TRBD1. This CDR3 has 16 amino acids. The V segment lost 10 bases and the J segment 7 bases; nucleotides outside the gene matches: 16. Per germline, CDR1 MNHNY and CDR2 SVGAGI (reference sequence). The CDR3 is CATSLGQGARKAGYTF. In DNA, the CDR3 is TGTGCCACATCATTGGGACAGGGGGCGAGAAAAGCTGGCTACACCTTC.

This clonotype was picked up a small number of times. The chain uses TRBV20-1 and TRBJ2-7; no firm D call. The CDR3 extends over 11 amino acids. The germline CDR1 and CDR2 sequences are DFQATT and SNEGSKA (reference sequence). Trimming cost V 4 bases and J 3 bases, with 7 bases left between them. The CDR3 bases are TGCAGTGCTAAAGAGGTCTACGAGCAGTACTTC. Encoded protein: CSAKEVYEQYF.

The chain combines TRBV29-1 with TRBJ2-3; 7 bases are a match to TRBD1. From germline, CDR1 is SQVTM and CDR2 ANQGSEA. The CDR3 is made up of 15 amino acids. With 4 bases clipped from V and 2 bases from J, the junction kept 9 bases outside the gene matches. The CDR3 region has the DNA TGCAGCGTTGCCTTTACAGGGGCGATCACAGATACGCAGTATTTT. Translation gives CSVAFTGAITDTQYF.

This clonotype appeared a few times. The chain is built from TRBV11-2 and TRBJ2-1; a weak D match, TRBD2 (5 bases). Per germline, CDR1 SGHAT and CDR2 FQNNGV. V lost 5 bases and J lost 1, with 9 bases in between. The CDR3 consists of 14 residues. The CDR3 sequence: CASSLSGSYNEQFF. The CDR3 nucleotides read TGTGCCAGCAGCCTCTCGGGGTCCTACAATGAGCAGTTCTTC.

This sequence joins TRBV6-2 or TRBV6-3 and TRBJ2-3; D not resolved. This CDR3 is built from 15 residues. CDR1 is MNHEY, CDR2 SVGEGT, per germline. Trimming stripped 8 bases from V and 0 bases from J, with 15 bases between. Here the CDR3 reads CASGPSYGSTDTQYF. CDR3 nucleotide sequence: TGTGCCAGCGGCCCCAGTTATGGAAGCACAGATACGCAGTATTTT.

The DNA of the CDR3 is TGTGCCGGGGGGCGCACAGATACGCAGTATTTT. Protein product: CAGGRTDTQYF. V gene TRBV6-6 combines with J gene TRBJ2-3, with D perhaps being TRBD1 or TRBD2 (6 bases each). The CDR3 extends over 11 amino acids. V lost 11 bases, J lost 1 base, and 7 bases lay in between. Germline CDR1 MNHNY, CDR2 SVGAGI (reference sequence).

In this sample, this clonotype turned up a few times. The rearrangement joins TRBV6-5 to TRBJ2-1, with D possibly TRBD2 on 5 matching bases. V lost 10 bases and J lost 7, with 8 bases in between. The germline gives CDR1 MNHEY, CDR2 SVGAGI. The CDR3 is 10 residues long. The CDR3 DNA sequence: TGTGCCACCGGGGTTAATGAGCAGTTCTTC. It codes for CATGVNEQFF.

The rearrangement joins TRBV6-5 to TRBJ2-1, with 9 positions matching TRBD1. Germline V gene sequence: CDR1 MNHEY, CDR2 SVGAGI. The CDR3 runs to 14 residues. Unmatched junction bases numbered 6, after V lost 6 bases and J lost 6 bases. The CDR3 protein is CASRYADRGNEQFF. CDR3 bases: TGTGCCAGCAGATACGCGGACAGGGGCAATGAGCAGTTCTTC.

This sequence joins TRBV6-4 and TRBJ1-1; TRBD1 is a possible D gene (5 bases). This CDR3 is 13 amino acids long. V lost 6 bases and J lost 3, with 11 bases in between. The germline V gene has CDR1 MRHNA and CDR2 SNTAGT. CDR3 sequence (DNA): TGTGCCAGCAGGGGGGACGGGGACACTGAAGCTTTCTTT. The encoded protein is CASRGDGDTEAFF.

This chain joins TRBV29-1 and TRBJ2-7, with 9 bases lining up with TRBD1. Trimming removed 3 bases from V and 2 bases from J; junction bases left unmatched: 8. Germline loops: CDR1 SQVTM, CDR2 ANQGSEA. This CDR3 is built from 15 residues. The DNA for the CDR3 is TGCAGCGTTGATCGTTCGACAGGGGGGACCTACGAGCAGTACTTC. Residues: CSVDRSTGGTYEQYF.

The chain couples TRBV7-6 to TRBJ2-3; D not certain. The CDR3 extends over 15 amino acids. CDR1 SGHVS and CDR2 FNYEAQ come from the germline V gene. Trimming cost V 1 base and J 2 bases, with 10 bases left between them. CDR3 nucleotides: TGTGCCAGCAGCTTAGTGCTGGGATCCACAGATACGCAGTATTTT. This sequence encodes CASSLVLGSTDTQYF.

This chain connects TRBV6-2 or TRBV6-3 to TRBJ2-7; 7 bases match TRBD2. The CDR3 consists of 14 residues. The trim removed 7 bases at V and 1 base at J, leaving 7 bases unmatched. Germline V lookup: CDR1 MNHEY, CDR2 SVGEGT. DNA of the CDR3: TGTGCCAGCAACGCTGCTAGCGGTTCCTACGAGCAGTACGTC. This translates into CASNAASGSYEQYV.

The chain is built from TRBV27 and TRBJ1-2, with D maybe TRBD1 (6 bases). V was cut by 7 bases and J by 1 base, with 16 bases left in between. CDR1 is MNHEY, CDR2 SMNVEV, per germline (reference sequence). This CDR3 is 15 amino acids long. CDR3 protein: CASTPQGTLNYGYTF. CDR3 nucleotides: TGTGCCAGCACCCCCCAGGGGACCCTTAACTATGGCTACACCTTC.

This clonotype came up once. V and J are TRBV12-3 or TRBV12-4 and TRBJ2-7; D possibly matches TRBD1 or TRBD2 (5 bases each). Between the trimmed V and J ends, which lost 1 base and 4 bases, there was a span of 8 bases. The CDR3 runs 13 residues. CDR3 sequence (DNA): TGTGCCAGCAGTTTAGGGGGGTGGTACGAGCAGTACTTC. Translating gives CASSLGGWYEQYF.

This clonotype appeared a few times. The gene calls are TRBV7-8 and TRBJ2-7; 8 bases map to TRBD2. Germline V lookup: CDR1 SGHVS, CDR2 FQNEAQ. Germline trimming cut 5 bases from V and 1 base from J; bases unmatched to any gene: 7. The CDR3 totals 15 residues. CDR3 protein: CASSASGSKSYEQYV. CDR3 nucleotide sequence: TGTGCCAGCAGCGCGAGCGGGAGTAAGTCCTACGAGCAGTACGTC.

A few counts support this clonotype. The J gene is TRBJ1-5, the V gene TRBV12-3 or TRBV12-4, with D possibly being TRBD1 (5 bases). CDR3 length equals 18 residues. The V end was cut by 0 bases, the J end by 5 bases, with 20 bases between. The CDR3 region is CASSLAPQSAAGDQPQHF. In nucleotides, the CDR3 is TGTGCCAGCAGTTTAGCCCCTCAATCTGCGGCGGGGGATCAGCCCCAGCATTTT.

The chain couples TRBV29-1 to TRBJ1-1; TRBD1 might be the D (5 bases). Germline V gene sequence: CDR1 SQVTM, CDR2 ANQGSEA. CDR3 length equals 14 residues. Trimming removed 0 bases at V and 4 bases at J, with 12 bases between. CDR3 in DNA: TGCAGCGTTGAAGATGAAACCCAGGGCACTGAAGCTTTCTTT. It encodes CSVEDETQGTEAFF.

In this sample, this clonotype turned up a few times. The chain couples TRBV12-3 or TRBV12-4 to TRBJ1-1; D gene uncertain. V was cut by 8 bases and J by 6 bases, with 10 bases left in between. The CDR3 is made up of 11 amino acids. This CDR3 reads CASAKEAEAFF. As DNA, the CDR3 is TGTGCCAGCGCCAAGGAGGCTGAAGCTTTCTTT.

The CDR3 DNA follows: TGTGCCATCAGGCCAGAGGGCACAGATACGCAGTATTTT. This sequence encodes CAIRPEGTDTQYF. The chain uses TRBV10-3 and TRBJ2-3; D uncertain. Between the trimmed V and J ends, which lost 6 bases and 1 base, there was a span of 8 bases. The CDR3 spans 13 residues. In germline, CDR1 is ENHRY, CDR2 SYGVKD.

This clonotype has more than one count but fewer than ten. The V call is TRBV7-9, the J call TRBJ1-4, with unresolved D. Germline V lookup: CDR1 SEHNR, CDR2 FQNEAQ (reference sequence). This CDR3 has 15 amino acids. The ends were cut back, 5 bases at V and 0 bases at J, with 10 bases in the middle. The CDR3 sequence: CASSPDGATNEKLFF. For the CDR3, the DNA is TGTGCCAGCAGCCCCGACGGTGCAACTAATGAAAAACTGTTTTTT.